The sequence of this T cell receptor (beta chain) was determined in a study of cytomegalovirus exposure and HLA in healthy donors. Overall study findings and caveats: Later analysis identified several of the most significant clusters that appeared linked to common viral pathogens. TCR beta V- and J-gene trimming, according to a later analysis, was linked to a missense DCLRE1C variant.

This clone was seen only once. No antigen is known for it. Healthy donors of bone marrow made up the group. The PCR made use of 60 Vbeta and 13 Jbeta primers. Clones were sequenced by immunoSEQ multiplex PCR, and TCRdb holds only the in-frame ones, with some missing. The table includes around 150,000 clones, roughly 78% detected once. Germline V gene lookup returns CDR1 SGHAT and CDR2 FQDESV (reference sequence). V was clipped by 1 base and J by 4 bases, with 10 bases between them. The CDR3 is 14 amino acids. The rearrangement links TRBV11-1 to TRBJ1-1, with D possibly TRBD1 on 5 matching bases. The sequencing sample was made of PBMCs. This clonotype was sampled from a man aged 35 to 55 in good health and CMV-seropositive. DNA for the CDR3: TGTGCCAGCAGCTTAGGGAGGGGCGGCACTGAAGCTTTCTTT. It codes for CASSLGRGGTEAFF.